Listed here are 8 T cell receptor beta chains from one sample, sequenced in a study of human T cells and chemical hapten exposure. MiXCR, run by TCRdb on the 5' RACE reads, gives a single entry per CDR3 protein. The repertoire includes under 100,000 distinct CDR3 sequences, less than 20% of them detected once, and about 6.5% sits in the top ten. It was unfractionated whole blood from which total RNA was extracted. Every receptor here comes from a female donor in good health.

The table lists this clonotype with many counts. The V gene is TRBV6-6, the J gene TRBJ1-1; possibly TRBD1 for D (6 bases). The V end lost 2 bases, the J end lost 4 bases, and 11 bases lay between the germline ends. Germline CDR1 MNHNY, CDR2 SVGAGI (reference sequence). This CDR3 has 14 amino acids. In DNA form, the CDR3 reads TGTGCCAGCAGTTACGAGACAGGAGCCACTGAAGCTTTCTTT. This codes for CASSYETGATEAFF.

The table lists this clonotype with many counts. V and J are TRBV29-1 and TRBJ2-4; D is unclear. Trimming removed 7 bases at V and 0 bases at J, with 7 bases between. Germline V gene data show CDR1 as SQVTM and CDR2 as ANQGSEA. The CDR3 sequence is 12 residues long. The CDR3 region has the DNA TGCAGCGCAAGCCTAGCCAAAAACATTCAGTACTTC. This encodes CSASLAKNIQYF. Filled out from reference TRBV29-1 and TRBJ2-4, the complete variable domain reads SAVISQKPSRDICQRGTSLTIQCQVDSQVTMMFWYRQQPGQSLTLIATANQGSEATYESGFVIDKFPISRPNLTFSTLTVSNMSPEDSSIYLCSASLAKNIQYFGAGTRLSVL.

The chain has TRBV2 and TRBJ1-2; D ambiguous. This CDR3 comprises 17 residues. The germline V and J ends were trimmed by 2 bases and 8 bases, with 24 bases remaining between them. CDR1 SNHLY and CDR2 FYNNEI come from the germline V gene. In nucleotides, the CDR3 is TGTGCCAGCAGTGAATCACGCCTCTGGGTTCGCTATGGGGGCTACACCTTC. Translation gives CASSESRLWVRYGGYTF. Drawing the rest from reference TRBV2 and TRBJ1-2, the complete variable domain is EPEVTQTPSHQVTQMGQEVILRCVPISNHLYFYWYRQILGQKVEFLVSFYNNEISEKSEIFDDQFSVERPDGSNFTLKIRSTKLEDSAMYFCASSESRLWVRYGGYTFGSGTRLTVV.

This clonotype showed up just a few times. The chain uses TRBV10-3 and TRBJ2-1, with a possible D match to TRBD2 (6 bases). Germline lookup yields CDR1 ENHRY and CDR2 SYGVKD. The CDR3 extends over 12 amino acids. Trimming cost V 4 bases and J 9 bases, with 10 bases left between them. CDR3 DNA: TGTGCCATCAGTGCAGCGGGCTCTGAGCAGTTCTTC. Translating gives CAISAAGSEQFF.

Only a few counts were recorded for this clonotype. The V and J genes are TRBV30 and TRBJ1-1; no firm D call. Germline-derived CDR1 and CDR2 are GTSNPN and SVGIG (reference sequence). There are 14 residues in the CDR3. V was trimmed by 4 bases and J by 1 base, leaving 13 bases between them. DNA of the CDR3: TGTGCCTGGAACCCCCACAACTCGAACACTGAAGCTTTCTTT. This translates into CAWNPHNSNTEAFF. Using reference TRBV30 and TRBJ1-1 for the parts outside the CDR3, the full variable domain is SQTIHQWPATLVQPVGSPLSLECTVEGTSNPNLYWYRQAAGRGLQLLFYSVGIGQISSEVPQNLSASRPQDRQFILSSKKLLLSDSGFYLCAWNPHNSNTEAFFGQGTRLTVV.

The rearrangement uses TRBV6-1 and TRBJ1-6, with a tentative D call TRBD1 (5 bases). The length of the CDR3 is 14 residues. V was cut by 3 bases and J by 8 bases, with 11 bases left in between. The germline CDR1 and CDR2 sequences are MNHNS and SASEGT. The DNA for the CDR3 is TGTGCCAGCAGTGACTACGGCAGGGATTCACCCCTCCACTTT. It specifies CASSDYGRDSPLHF.

CDR3 coding DNA: TGTGCCAGCAGTCCCTGGACTAGCGGGGGGTATGAGACCCAGTACTTC. It yields the protein CASSPWTSGGYETQYF. The V gene is TRBV6-5, the J gene TRBJ2-5, with 14 positions matching TRBD2. The V gene's germline CDR1 is MNHEY and CDR2 SVGAGI. J was trimmed by 5 bases and V by 5 bases; bases with no gene match: 7. This CDR3 region has 16 residues.

This clonotype was counted ten times or more. V is TRBV6-5 and J is TRBJ2-5; D remains ambiguous. The CDR3 has 13 residues. V was pared by 5 bases and J by 1 base, with 8 bases between. Germline V CDR1 and CDR2: MNHEY, SVGAGI. The CDR3 loop is CASSRLRQETQYF. DNA of the CDR3: TGTGCCAGCAGTCGACTGCGCCAAGAGACCCAGTACTTC.